Following are 22 T cell receptor beta chains from one sample sequenced in a study of type 1 and type 2 diabetes patients. Genomic DNA was the PCR template. Multiplex PCR with 30 forward and 13 reverse primers amplified the TCR beta CDR3. TCRdb used MiXCR to reprocess the multiplex PCR reads, holding one entry per CDR3 protein. The data contain about 290,000 distinct CDR3 sequences, 45% to 60% of them seen just once; the ten biggest clones take up approximately 15%. The sequencing sample was made of peripheral blood mononuclear cells (PBMCs). These receptors all stem from a man aged 18 to 29 with type 2 diabetes.

The CDR3 coding sequence is TGTGCCAGCAGGCGGGACAGGGGTGCTCCCGCAAAGCAGTACTTC. Its protein product is CASRRDRGAPAKQYF. The J gene is TRBJ2-7, the V gene TRBV2; 10 nucleotides match TRBD1. Germline V CDR1 and CDR2: SNHLY, FYNNEI. The CDR3 is 15 residues long. Trimming at V came to 6 bases and at J to 8 bases, leaving 13 bases not matched to a gene.

There are a few counts of this clonotype. The rearrangement links TRBV20-1 to TRBJ1-6, with D uncertain. This CDR3 is 14 amino acids long. Germline CDR1 and CDR2: DFQATT and SNEGSKA (reference sequence). V lost 6 bases, J lost 5 bases, and 14 bases lay in between. The CDR3 here is CSAIKDGNNSPLHF. As DNA, the CDR3 is TGCAGTGCGATCAAGGACGGGAATAATTCACCCCTCCACTTT.

This chain uses TRBV5-1 with TRBJ1-1; the D is unclear. Germline V lookup: CDR1 SGHRS, CDR2 YFSETQ. CDR3 length: 14 residues. Trimming shortened V by 4 bases and J by 1 base, and 11 bases separated the two germline ends. CDR3 bases: TGCGCCAGCAGCCAGACGACAAAGAACACTGAAGCTTTCTTT. Its translation: CASSQTTKNTEAFF.

DNA of the CDR3: TGTGCCAGCAGCCCCTCAGGGGCCGCGGGTTCACCCCTCCACTTT. Translated: CASSPSGAAGSPLHF. This chain links TRBV7-3 with TRBJ1-6, with D perhaps TRBD1 (6 bases). Trimming took 5 bases from V and 9 from J, leaving 17 bases between them. Germline V gene data show CDR1 as SGHTA and CDR2 as FQGTGA. The CDR3 extends over 15 amino acids.

The chain recombines TRBV19 with TRBJ1-1; D gene ambiguous. Germline CDR1 and CDR2: LNHDA and SQIVND (reference sequence). This CDR3 comprises 13 residues. Trimming removed 5 bases at V and 3 bases at J, with 10 bases between. For the CDR3, the DNA is TGTGCCAGTAGTTCTCTGGGAGACACTGAAGCTTTCTTT. This encodes CASSSLGDTEAFF.

This clonotype was observed once. V and J are TRBV7-9 and TRBJ1-1; D not certain. Germline V gene lookup returns CDR1 SEHNR and CDR2 FQNEAQ (reference sequence). The V end lost 7 bases, the J end lost 7 bases, and 13 bases lay between the germline ends. The CDR3 consists of 12 residues. The CDR3 sequence is CASTAADLEAFF. CDR3 in DNA: TGTGCCAGCACCGCTGCGGACCTTGAAGCTTTCTTT.

This clonotype was detected once. This chain joins TRBV20-1 and TRBJ2-7; 8 bases map to TRBD2. CDR3 length equals 12 residues. V was clipped by 5 bases and J by 8 bases; unmatched bases: 8. Germline CDR1 and CDR2: DFQATT and SNEGSKA (reference sequence). The CDR3: CSASREDGQQYF. The CDR3 nucleotides are TGCAGTGCTTCGCGGGAGGACGGCCAGCAGTACTTC.

The chain couples TRBV15 to TRBJ2-5; 7 bases align to TRBD1. The V gene end was trimmed by 5 bases and the J gene end by 1 base; junction bases not matched to a gene: 13. The CDR3 is 17 residues long. Germline V CDR1 and CDR2: LNHNV, YYDKDF (reference sequence). CDR3 DNA: TGTGCCACCAGCCGATATAGACAGGGAGCTTTCCAAGAGACCCAGTACTTC. Protein product: CATSRYRQGAFQETQYF.

The chain carries TRBV9 and TRBJ2-1, with a tentative D call TRBD2 (7 bases). The CDR3 covers 15 residues. V was trimmed by 2 bases and J by 3 bases, leaving 12 bases between them. Germline CDR1 and CDR2: SGDLS and YYNGEE. The CDR3 loop reads CASSVRGANYNEQFF. Written as DNA, the CDR3 is TGTGCCAGCAGCGTTCGGGGGGCGAACTACAATGAGCAGTTCTTC.

Notes on this clonotype: A clone one base away is much larger, so this may be a read error. The DNA for the CDR3 is TGTGCCATCAGCAGAGGATCAATGGACTATGGCTACACCTTC. Its translation: CAISRGSMDYGYTF. The V call is TRBV10-3, the J call TRBJ1-2, with D hard to call. Deletions cut 6 bases from V and 3 bases from J, with 14 bases between. The CDR3 runs 14 residues. Germline loops: CDR1 ENHRY, CDR2 SYGVKD.

The CDR3 DNA follows: TGTGCCAGCAGGGAAGGGCCATCCAAACGGGAGACCCAGTACTTC. This sequence encodes CASREGPSKRETQYF. V is TRBV7-9 and J is TRBJ2-5; no clear D gene. The CDR3 runs to 15 residues. V was trimmed by 6 bases and J by 5 bases, leaving 19 bases between them. Germline V gives CDR1 SEHNR, CDR2 FQNEAQ (reference sequence).

This CDR3 is CASSEGIGDGHEQYF. The CDR3 coding sequence is TGTGCCAGCAGTGAGGGTATAGGGGATGGCCACGAGCAGTACTTC. The rearrangement uses TRBV6-6 and TRBJ2-7, with D perhaps assigned TRBD1 or TRBD2 (5 bases each). Trimming left V 5 bases short and J 5 bases short, with 19 bases between. The CDR3 is 15 amino acids. Looked up from germline, CDR1 is MNHNY and CDR2 is SVGAGI (reference sequence).

CDR3 nucleotide sequence: TGTGCCAGCAGCTTAGAACATCGGGGTTTGGCAGATACGCAGTATTTT. This sequence encodes CASSLEHRGLADTQYF. V usage is TRBV7-8 and J usage is TRBJ2-3; D possibly corresponds to TRBD2 (5 bases). V lost 1 base and J 4 bases, leaving 15 bases between the germline ends. There are 16 residues in the CDR3. The germline V gene encodes CDR1 SGHVS and CDR2 FQNEAQ.

The chain combines TRBV12-5 with TRBJ2-1; 11 bases line up with TRBD2. The CDR3 is 15 residues long. The germline gives CDR1 LGHNT, CDR2 FRNRAP. CDR3 coding DNA: TGTGCCAGCAGACCACTAGCGGGAGACCACAATGAGCAGTTCTTC. Amino acid sequence: CASRPLAGDHNEQFF.

The V call is TRBV20-1, the J call TRBJ2-1; 8 nucleotides match TRBD2. J was trimmed by 4 bases and V by 2 bases; bases with no gene match: 4. This CDR3 region has 14 residues. In germline, CDR1 is DFQATT, CDR2 SNEGSKA (reference sequence). CDR3 residues: CSARFTSGYNEQFF. The DNA of the CDR3 is TGCAGTGCTAGATTTACTAGCGGTTACAATGAGCAGTTCTTC.

This clonotype was detected ten times or more. CDR3 in amino acids: CASRGIGYTF. Here the CDR3 DNA reads TGTGCCTCGCGAGGGATTGGCTACACCTTC. This rearrangement joins TRBV30 to TRBJ1-2; D gene ambiguous. Trimming stripped 7 bases from V and 7 bases from J, with 10 bases between. Germline assignment: CDR1 GTSNPN and CDR2 SVGIG (reference sequence). This CDR3 has 10 amino acids.

J is TRBJ2-6 and V is TRBV7-9; TRBD1 aligns across 12 bases. V gave up 1 base and J gave up 3 bases; unmatched junction bases: 1. Germline CDR1 reads SEHNR; CDR2 reads FQNEAQ (reference sequence). The CDR3 spans 17 residues. DNA of the CDR3: TGTGCCAGCAGCTTAGGGGACAGGGGGCTTGGGGCCAACGTCCTGACTTTC. This sequence encodes CASSLGDRGLGANVLTF.

This clonotype has just a few counts. This chain uses TRBV6-6 with TRBJ2-7, with D possibly TRBD1 on 6 matching bases. Germline CDR1 reads MNHNY; CDR2 reads SVGAGI (reference sequence). V was clipped by 5 bases and J by 2 bases, with 10 bases between them. This CDR3 is 13 amino acids long. In nucleotides, the CDR3 is TGTGCCAGCAGTGGAGGACAGACCTACGAGCAGTACTTC. This codes for CASSGGQTYEQYF.

V and J are TRBV30 and TRBJ2-2; 8 bases fit TRBD2. Germline V lookup: CDR1 GTSNPN, CDR2 SVGIG (reference sequence). V lost 5 bases, J lost 8 bases, and 10 bases stayed unmatched. This CDR3 region has 14 residues. CDR3 nucleotides: TGTGCCTGGGACAGCGGGAGAGGGAGGGGGGAGCTGTTTTTT. Its protein is CAWDSGRGRGELFF.

This clonotype appeared many times. This chain uses TRBV25-1 with TRBJ1-6; D is undetermined. The CDR3 totals 15 residues. Germline CDR1 is MGHDK and CDR2 is SYGVNS. V lost 4 bases and J lost 7, with 14 bases in between. The CDR3 loop is CASSVSSVPNSPLHF. The CDR3 region has the DNA TGTGCCAGCAGTGTAAGCTCGGTTCCGAATTCACCCCTCCACTTT.

The DNA for the CDR3 is TGCAGTGCTAATACCCATTGGGACTCCCCCTACGAGCAGTACTTC. This codes for CSANTHWDSPYEQYF. The chain recombines TRBV20-1 with TRBJ2-7, with D maybe TRBD2 (6 bases). Per the germline V gene, CDR1 is DFQATT and CDR2 is SNEGSKA (reference sequence). The CDR3 is 15 residues long. V was clipped by 4 bases and J by 2 bases, with 18 bases between them.

This chain joins TRBV7-9 and TRBJ2-1, with D perhaps being TRBD1 or TRBD2 (5 bases each). V lost 11 bases to trimming and J lost 1 base, with 21 bases between them. The CDR3 sequence is 16 residues long. Germline V gene sequence: CDR1 SEHNR, CDR2 FQNEAQ (reference sequence). CDR3 DNA sequence: TGTGCCTGGAGTGTACATGGGGGTGGGTCCTACAATGAGCAGTTCTTC. Translated, it gives CAWSVHGGGSYNEQFF.